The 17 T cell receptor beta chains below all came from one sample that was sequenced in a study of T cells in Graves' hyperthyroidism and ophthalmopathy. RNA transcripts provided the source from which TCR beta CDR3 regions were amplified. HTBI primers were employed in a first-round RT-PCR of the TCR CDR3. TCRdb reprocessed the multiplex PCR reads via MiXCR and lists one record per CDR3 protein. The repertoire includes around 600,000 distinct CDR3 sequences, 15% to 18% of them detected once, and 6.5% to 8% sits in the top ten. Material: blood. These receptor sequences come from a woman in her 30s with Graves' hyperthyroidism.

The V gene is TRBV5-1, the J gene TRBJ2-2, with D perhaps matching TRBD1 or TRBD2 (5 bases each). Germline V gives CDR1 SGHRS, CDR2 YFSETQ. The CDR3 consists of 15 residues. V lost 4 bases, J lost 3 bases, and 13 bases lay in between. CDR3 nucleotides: TGCGCCAGCAGCGACCCCGGGACCTACACCGGGGAGCTGTTTTTT. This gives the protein CASSDPGTYTGELFF. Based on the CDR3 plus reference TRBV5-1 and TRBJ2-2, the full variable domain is KAGVTQTPRYLIKTRGQQVTLSCSPISGHRSVSWYQQTPGQGLQFLFEYFSETQRNKGNFPGRFSGRQFSNSRSEMNVSTLELGDSALYLCASSDPGTYTGELFFGEGSRLTVL.

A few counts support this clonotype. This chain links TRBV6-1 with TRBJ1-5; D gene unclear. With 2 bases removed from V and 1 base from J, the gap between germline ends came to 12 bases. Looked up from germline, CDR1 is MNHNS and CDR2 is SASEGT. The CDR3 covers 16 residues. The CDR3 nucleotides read TGTGCCAGCAGTGAATATTCCGGAAGCAGCAATCAGCCCCAGCATTTT. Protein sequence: CASSEYSGSSNQPQHF.

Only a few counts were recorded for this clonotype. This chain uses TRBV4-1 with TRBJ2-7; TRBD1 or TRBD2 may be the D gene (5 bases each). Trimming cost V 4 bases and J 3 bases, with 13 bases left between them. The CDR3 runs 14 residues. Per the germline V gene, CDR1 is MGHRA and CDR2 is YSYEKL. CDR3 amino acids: CASSLGTLDYEQYF. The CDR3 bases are TGCGCCAGCAGCCTGGGGACGCTTGACTACGAGCAGTACTTC.

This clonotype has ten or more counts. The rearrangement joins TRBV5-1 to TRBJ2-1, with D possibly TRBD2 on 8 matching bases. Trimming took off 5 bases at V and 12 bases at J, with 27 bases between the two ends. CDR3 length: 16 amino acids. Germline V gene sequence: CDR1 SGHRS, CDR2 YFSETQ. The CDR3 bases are TGCGCCAGCAGAGCGGGGGACAGCGGGTCAGAGAAATGGCAGTTCTTC. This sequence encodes CASRAGDSGSEKWQFF.

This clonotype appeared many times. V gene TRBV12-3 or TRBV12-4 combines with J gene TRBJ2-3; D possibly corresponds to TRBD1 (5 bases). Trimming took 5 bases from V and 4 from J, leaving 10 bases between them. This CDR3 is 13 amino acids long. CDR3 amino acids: CASSPDSPDTQYF. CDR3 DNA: TGTGCCAGCAGTCCCGACAGCCCAGATACGCAGTATTTT.

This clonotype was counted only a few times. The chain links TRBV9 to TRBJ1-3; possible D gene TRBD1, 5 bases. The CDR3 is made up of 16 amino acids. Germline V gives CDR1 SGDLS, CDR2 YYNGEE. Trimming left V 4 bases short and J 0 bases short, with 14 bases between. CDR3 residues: CASSPRLGVSGNTIYF. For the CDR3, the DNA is TGTGCCAGCAGCCCCCGCCTAGGGGTCTCTGGAAACACCATATATTTT.

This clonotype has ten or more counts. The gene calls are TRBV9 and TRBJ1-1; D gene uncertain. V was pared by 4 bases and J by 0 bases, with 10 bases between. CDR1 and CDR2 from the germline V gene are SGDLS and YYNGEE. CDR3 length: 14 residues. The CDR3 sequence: CASSSSHLNTEAFF. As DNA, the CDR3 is TGTGCCAGCAGCTCCAGTCACCTGAACACTGAAGCTTTCTTT.

The CDR3 DNA reads as TGCAGCGTTTATCGGGAGTTCACAGATACGCAGTATTTT. Its protein is CSVYREFTDTQYF. The chain employs TRBV29-1 and TRBJ2-3; D is perhaps TRBD2 (6 bases). The ends were cut back, 5 bases at V and 2 bases at J, with 11 bases in the middle. Per the germline V gene, CDR1 is SQVTM and CDR2 is ANQGSEA. This CDR3 spans 13 amino acids.

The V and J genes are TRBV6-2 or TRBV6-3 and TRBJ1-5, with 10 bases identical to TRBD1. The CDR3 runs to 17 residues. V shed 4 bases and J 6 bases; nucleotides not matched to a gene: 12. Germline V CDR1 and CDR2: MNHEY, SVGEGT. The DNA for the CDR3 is TGTGCCAGCAGTTCCATACTTCGGGACAGGGGCGGTCAGCCCCAGCATTTT. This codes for CASSSILRDRGGQPQHF.

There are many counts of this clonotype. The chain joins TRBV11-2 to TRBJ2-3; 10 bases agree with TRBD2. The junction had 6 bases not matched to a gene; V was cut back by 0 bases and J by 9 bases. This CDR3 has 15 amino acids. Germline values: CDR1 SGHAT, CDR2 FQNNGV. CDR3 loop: CASSLERVAGGTQYF. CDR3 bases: TGTGCCAGCAGCTTAGAGCGGGTAGCGGGAGGCACGCAGTATTTT.

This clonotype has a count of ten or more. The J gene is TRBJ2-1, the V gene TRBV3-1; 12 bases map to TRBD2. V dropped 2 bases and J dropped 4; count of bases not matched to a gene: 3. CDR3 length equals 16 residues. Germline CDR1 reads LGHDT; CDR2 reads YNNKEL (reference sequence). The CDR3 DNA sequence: TGTGCCAGCAGCCAAAACGGACTAGCGGGATACAATGAGCAGTTCTTC. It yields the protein CASSQNGLAGYNEQFF.

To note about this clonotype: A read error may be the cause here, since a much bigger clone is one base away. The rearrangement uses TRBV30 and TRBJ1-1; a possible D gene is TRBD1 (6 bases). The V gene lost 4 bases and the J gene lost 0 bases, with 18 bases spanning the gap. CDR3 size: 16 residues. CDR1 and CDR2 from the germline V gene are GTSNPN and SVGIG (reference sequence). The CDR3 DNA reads TGTGCCTGGAACCTTGATCAGGGGACCATGAACACTGAAGCTTTCTTT. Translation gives CAWNLDQGTMNTEAFF.

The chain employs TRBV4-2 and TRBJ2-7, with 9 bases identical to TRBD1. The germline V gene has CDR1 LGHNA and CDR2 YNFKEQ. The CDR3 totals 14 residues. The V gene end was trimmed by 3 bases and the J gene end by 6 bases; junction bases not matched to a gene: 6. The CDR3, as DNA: TGTGCCAGCAGCCAGACAGGGGGAGGAGGCGAGCAGTACTTC. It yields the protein CASSQTGGGGEQYF.

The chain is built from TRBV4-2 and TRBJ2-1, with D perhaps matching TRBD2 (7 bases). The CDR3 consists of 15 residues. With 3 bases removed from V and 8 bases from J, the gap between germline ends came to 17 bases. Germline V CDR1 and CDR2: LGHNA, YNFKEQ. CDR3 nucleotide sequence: TGTGCCAGCAGCCAGGGGACTACCGCAGGGGATGAGCAGTTCTTC. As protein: CASSQGTTAGDEQFF.

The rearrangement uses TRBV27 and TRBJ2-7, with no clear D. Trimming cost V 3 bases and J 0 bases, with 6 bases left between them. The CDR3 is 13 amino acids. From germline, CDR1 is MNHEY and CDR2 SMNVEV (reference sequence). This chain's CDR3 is CASSFPSSYEQYF. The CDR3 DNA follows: TGTGCCAGCAGTTTCCCGAGCTCCTACGAGCAGTACTTC.

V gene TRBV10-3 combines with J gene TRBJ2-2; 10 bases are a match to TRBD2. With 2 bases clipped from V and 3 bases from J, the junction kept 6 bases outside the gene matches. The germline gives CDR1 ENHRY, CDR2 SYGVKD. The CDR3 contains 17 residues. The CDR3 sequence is CAISERGSGRDTGELFF. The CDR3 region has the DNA TGTGCCATCAGTGAGCGGGGGAGCGGGAGGGACACCGGGGAGCTGTTTTTT.

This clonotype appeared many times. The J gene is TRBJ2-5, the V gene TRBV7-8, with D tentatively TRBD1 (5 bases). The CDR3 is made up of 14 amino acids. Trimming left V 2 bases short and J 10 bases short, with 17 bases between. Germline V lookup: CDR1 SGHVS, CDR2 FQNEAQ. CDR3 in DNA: TGTGCCAGCAGCTTAAAGGGGCCCGTGTGGGACCAGTACTTC. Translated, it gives CASSLKGPVWDQYF.